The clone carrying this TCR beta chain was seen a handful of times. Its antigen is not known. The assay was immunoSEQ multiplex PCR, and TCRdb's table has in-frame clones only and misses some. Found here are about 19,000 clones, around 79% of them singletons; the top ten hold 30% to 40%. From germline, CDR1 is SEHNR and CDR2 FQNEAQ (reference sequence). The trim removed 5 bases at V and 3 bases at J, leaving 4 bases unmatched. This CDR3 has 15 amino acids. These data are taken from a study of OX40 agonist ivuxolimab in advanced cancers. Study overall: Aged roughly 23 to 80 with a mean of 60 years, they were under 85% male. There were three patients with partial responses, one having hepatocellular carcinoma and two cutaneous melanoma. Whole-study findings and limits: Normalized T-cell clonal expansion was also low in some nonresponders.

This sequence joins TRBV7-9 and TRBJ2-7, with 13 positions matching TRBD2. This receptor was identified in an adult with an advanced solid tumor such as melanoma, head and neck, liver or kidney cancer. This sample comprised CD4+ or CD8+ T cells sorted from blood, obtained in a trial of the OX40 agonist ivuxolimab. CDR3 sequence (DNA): TGTGCCAGCAGCCCCCGGACTAGCGGGAGCTACGAGCAGTACTTC. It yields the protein CASSPRTSGSYEQYF.